The 17 T cell receptor beta chains presented below share a single source sample, sequenced in a study of T-cell reconstitution after alpha-beta-depleted transplantation in children. Using unique molecular identifiers, the investigators prepared the TCRbeta library. TCRdb fed the PCR reads into MiXCR, producing one record per CDR3 protein. The sample lists about 1,000,000 distinct CDR3 sequences, about 29% occurring once. The source material was PBMCs, mostly from graft donor cells, sampled 360 days after TCRalphabeta/CD19-depleted stem cell transplant. These receptors came from a boy younger than two who had a stem cell transplant for SCID, so the T cells may come from the graft donor.

The chain joins TRBV20-1 to TRBJ1-1; tentatively, D is TRBD1 (6 bases). CDR1 DFQATT and CDR2 SNEGSKA come from the germline V gene (reference sequence). The V gene lost 3 bases and the J gene lost 1 base, with 12 bases spanning the gap. This CDR3 has 14 amino acids. CDR3: CSASFGGSNTEAFF. Written as DNA, the CDR3 is TGCAGTGCTAGTTTTGGGGGCTCGAACACTGAAGCTTTCTTT.

This clonotype was counted between two and nine times. V is TRBV4-1 and J is TRBJ1-2; 7 nucleotides align to TRBD1. CDR3 length equals 14 residues. The trim removed 0 bases at V and 12 bases at J, leaving 10 bases unmatched. Germline-derived CDR1 and CDR2 are MGHRA and YSYEKL. Here the CDR3 reads CASSQEATGVYNTF. DNA of the CDR3: TGCGCCAGCAGCCAAGAGGCCACAGGGGTTTATAACACCTTC.

The rearrangement uses TRBV20-1 and TRBJ2-1; tentatively, D is TRBD2 (5 bases). The V gene lost 6 bases and the J gene lost 0 bases, with 18 bases spanning the gap. The CDR3 totals 16 residues. Per the germline V gene, CDR1 is DFQATT and CDR2 is SNEGSKA (reference sequence). DNA of the CDR3: TGCAGTGCGAGACCCCGGGGTAGCGCCTCCTACAATGAGCAGTTCTTC. Translating gives CSARPRGSASYNEQFF.

This chain links TRBV29-1 with TRBJ2-1, with unresolved D. Trimming cost V 2 bases and J 0 bases, with 8 bases left between them. The germline CDR1 and CDR2 sequences are SQVTM and ANQGSEA. The CDR3 spans 14 residues. DNA of the CDR3: TGCAGCGTTGAACCCCGGAGCTCCTACAATGAGCAGTTCTTC. Its translation: CSVEPRSSYNEQFF.

The chain uses TRBV5-1 and TRBJ2-5, with no clear D. The V end lost 2 bases, the J end lost 7 bases, and 12 bases lay between the germline ends. In germline, CDR1 is SGHRS, CDR2 YFSETQ. The CDR3 runs to 13 residues. CDR3 sequence (DNA): TGCGCCAGCAGCTTACGGATAGAAGGGACCCAGTACTTC. The encoded protein is CASSLRIEGTQYF. The entire variable domain, with the rest obtained from reference TRBV5-1 and TRBJ2-5, is as follows: KAGVTQTPRYLIKTRGQQVTLSCSPISGHRSVSWYQQTPGQGLQFLFEYFSETQRNKGNFPGRFSGRQFSNSRSEMNVSTLELGDSALYLCASSLRIEGTQYFGPGTRLLVL.

This clonotype was found a few times. The chain employs TRBV5-1 and TRBJ1-2; D gene uncertain. CDR1 is SGHRS and CDR2 is YFSETQ in the germline V gene. The V gene lost 0 bases and the J gene lost 5 bases, with 8 bases spanning the gap. The CDR3 has 13 amino acids. Written as DNA, the CDR3 is TGCGCCAGCAGCTTGGACAGCTCTTATGGCTACACCTTC. Its protein is CASSLDSSYGYTF.

This clonotype occurred a few times. V and J are TRBV20-1 and TRBJ2-3; TRBD2 might be the D (6 bases). Germline-derived CDR1 and CDR2 are DFQATT and SNEGSKA (reference sequence). The CDR3 loop spans 19 amino acids. The V and J ends lost 0 bases and 2 bases respectively, with 24 bases between them. CDR3 bases: TGCAGTGCTAGAGATGGAAGGCACCCTAGCGCTACGCTCACAGATACGCAGTATTTT. Translation gives CSARDGRHPSATLTDTQYF.

This rearrangement joins TRBV10-2 to TRBJ2-1, with D possibly matching TRBD2 (6 bases). CDR3 size: 15 residues. Germline CDR1 and CDR2: WSHSY and SAAADI. The V and J ends lost 4 bases and 0 bases respectively, with 10 bases between them. This CDR3 reads CASSGGTGSYNEQFF. CDR3 nucleotide sequence: TGCGCCAGCAGTGGGGGGACTGGCTCCTACAATGAGCAGTTCTTC.

The V call is TRBV2, the J call TRBJ2-2; TRBD1 might be the D (6 bases). The CDR3 totals 15 residues. Germline assignment: CDR1 SNHLY and CDR2 FYNNEI. Deletions cut 1 base from V and 5 bases from J, with 11 bases between. The CDR3: CASSEEAGETGELFF. The CDR3 nucleotides are TGTGCCAGCAGTGAAGAGGCAGGGGAAACCGGGGAGCTGTTTTTT.

This chain joins TRBV7-9 and TRBJ1-2; tentative D call: TRBD1 (5 bases). The CDR3 length is 14 residues. Trimming shortened V by 5 bases and J by 5 bases, and 15 bases separated the two germline ends. Germline CDR1 reads SEHNR; CDR2 reads FQNEAQ (reference sequence). The CDR3 region is CASSPLGELYGYTF. DNA of the CDR3: TGTGCCAGCAGCCCGCTAGGGGAACTATATGGCTACACCTTC.

The J gene is TRBJ2-7, the V gene TRBV4-2; no clear D gene. CDR1 and CDR2 from the germline V gene are LGHNA and YNFKEQ. The CDR3 is 14 residues long. With 0 bases removed from V and 2 bases from J, the gap between germline ends came to 8 bases. As DNA, the CDR3 is TGTGCCAGCAGCCAAGACCCGACCCCCTACGAGCAGTACTTC. Residues: CASSQDPTPYEQYF.

This clonotype was seen a handful of times. The genes are TRBV6-5 and TRBJ2-7, with TRBD2 matching over 8 bases. The CDR3 extends over 14 amino acids. V was pared by 4 bases and J by 4 bases, with 6 bases of the junction left unmatched. CDR1 is MNHEY, CDR2 SVGAGI, per germline. CDR3 sequence: CASSWDGGEYEQYF. The CDR3 DNA follows: TGTGCCAGCAGTTGGGACGGGGGGGAGTACGAGCAGTACTTC.

The rearrangement uses TRBV11-2 and TRBJ2-3; tentative D call: TRBD1 (5 bases). Germline V gene data show CDR1 as SGHAT and CDR2 as FQNNGV. V dropped 1 base and J dropped 2 bases, with 10 bases sitting between them. This CDR3 is 15 amino acids long. CDR3 sequence reads: CASSLVAGLTDTQYF. The DNA for the CDR3 is TGTGCCAGCAGCTTAGTGGCAGGGCTCACAGATACGCAGTATTTT.

This clonotype has more than one count but fewer than ten. The chain joins TRBV25-1 to TRBJ2-1; D call uncertain. The length of the CDR3 is 14 residues. Germline V gene data show CDR1 as MGHDK and CDR2 as SYGVNS. V lost 2 bases and J 5 bases, leaving 10 bases between the germline ends. CDR3 sequence: CASSEPDTHNEQFF. CDR3 DNA sequence: TGTGCCAGCAGTGAACCCGACACCCACAATGAGCAGTTCTTC.

The chain carries TRBV4-3 and TRBJ2-3; D gene ambiguous. This CDR3 has 15 residues. V dropped 4 bases and J dropped 0 bases, with 11 bases sitting between them. Per germline, CDR1 LGHNA and CDR2 YSLEER. This CDR3 is CASSREDVSTDTQYF. The CDR3 DNA reads TGCGCCAGCAGCCGCGAGGACGTAAGCACAGATACGCAGTATTTT.

This clonotype was seen a handful of times. The V and J genes are TRBV15 and TRBJ2-7, with no clear D. The CDR3 totals 14 residues. Per the germline V gene, CDR1 is LNHNV and CDR2 is YYDKDF (reference sequence). V lost 1 base and J lost 8, with 15 bases in between. As DNA, the CDR3 is TGTGCCACCAGCAGAGTCCTTTCGGGTGACAAGCAGTACTTC. As protein: CATSRVLSGDKQYF.

This sequence joins TRBV7-9 and TRBJ2-1; TRBD1 agrees at 7 bases. Germline V lookup: CDR1 SEHNR, CDR2 FQNEAQ (reference sequence). V dropped 4 bases and J dropped 0; count of bases not matched to a gene: 3. CDR3 length: 15 amino acids. DNA for the CDR3: TGTGCCAGCAGCTCAACAGGGGTCTCCTACAATGAGCAGTTCTTC. This sequence encodes CASSSTGVSYNEQFF.